The 23 T cell receptor beta chains in this list originate from one sample, sequenced in a study of T cells expressing NK-cell markers. After re-calling the 5' RACE reads, TCRdb lists one entry per CDR3 protein, DNA absent. The sample has about 170,000 distinct CDR3 sequences, and its top ten clones hold around 21%. Sequenced input: blood T cells: a sorted CD56 or NKG2C T cell subset, CD4+ or CD8+ T cells, or bulk PBMC T cells (not recorded which). These receptors all come from a man aged 18-75 years in good health.

The rearrangement uses TRBV3-1 and TRBJ2-1; TCRdb's D call, TRBD2, is unchecked because there is no DNA. Germline CDR1 LGHDT, CDR2 YNNKEL (reference sequence). The CDR3 spans 18 residues. This CDR3 is CASSQDLGLAGGNNEQFF.

The V gene is TRBV19, the J gene TRBJ2-1; the D gene TCRdb calls, TRBD2, cannot be checked with no DNA. CDR1 and CDR2 from the germline V gene are LNHDA and SQIVND (reference sequence). There are 15 residues in the CDR3. CDR3 sequence: CASSITSAIGNEQFF.

The chain uses TRBV7-8 and TRBJ1-1. From germline, CDR1 is SGHVS and CDR2 FQNEAQ. The length of the CDR3 is 14 residues. The chain's CDR3 is CASSLLGMNTEAFF.

The chain has TRBV7-6 and TRBJ2-2; TCRdb's assignment of TRBD1 cannot be checked, as there is no DNA. The CDR3 sequence is 18 residues long. The germline CDR1 and CDR2 sequences are SGHVS and FNYEAQ. The chain's CDR3 is CASSSAPGSRIYTGELFF.

The chain recombines TRBV7-9 with TRBJ2-1; TCRdb selects TRBD1, and the lack of DNA leaves this call unchecked. CDR3 size: 14 residues. Germline-derived CDR1 and CDR2 are SEHNR and FQNEAQ (reference sequence). The CDR3 loop is CASSLAGGVDEQFF.

The rearrangement links TRBV13 to TRBJ2-5; no DNA is available, so the TRBD1 call from TCRdb remains unchecked. The CDR3 has 16 amino acids. CDR1 and CDR2 from the germline V gene are PRHDT and FYEKMQ (reference sequence). The CDR3: CASSPGLAGPQGTQYF.

The V gene is TRBV29-1, the J gene TRBJ1-3; TCRdb gives TRBD1 as the D gene, but with no DNA this cannot be confirmed. CDR1 is SQVTM, CDR2 ANQGSEA, per germline. This CDR3 has 16 residues. CDR3 sequence reads: CSVDGRQDVSGNTIYF.

The V gene is TRBV11-2, the J gene TRBJ2-1. The CDR3 consists of 15 residues. The V gene's germline CDR1 is SGHAT and CDR2 FQNNGV. This chain's CDR3 is CASSPEVGSYNEQFF.

The chain joins TRBV3-1 to TRBJ2-1; lacking DNA, the TRBD2 call made by TCRdb goes unchecked. From germline, CDR1 is LGHDT and CDR2 YNNKEL (reference sequence). The CDR3 extends over 15 amino acids. CDR3 in amino acids: CASSQLAGYLNEQFF.

This CDR3 reads CSARDLQGGEKLFF. The rearrangement uses TRBV20-1 and TRBJ1-4. Germline V gives CDR1 DFQATT, CDR2 SNEGSKA (reference sequence). This CDR3 spans 14 amino acids.

The chain combines TRBV19 with TRBJ2-6. Germline lookup yields CDR1 LNHDA and CDR2 SQIVND (reference sequence). The CDR3 has 14 amino acids. The CDR3 region is CASRSLRGANVLTF.

The rearrangement uses TRBV4-1 and TRBJ2-5; the D call of TRBD1 rests on TCRdb alone, since no DNA is present to check it. CDR1 and CDR2 from the germline V gene are MGHRA and YSYEKL. The CDR3 covers 16 residues. CDR3 in amino acids: CASSQGDNPLAETQYF.

This chain connects TRBV9 to TRBJ2-3; TCRdb selects TRBD1, and the lack of DNA leaves this call unchecked. The CDR3 has 13 residues. Per the germline V gene, CDR1 is SGDLS and CDR2 is YYNGEE. The CDR3 protein is CASNGGATDTQYF.

Here the CDR3 reads CSVDFWSTDTQYF. This sequence joins TRBV29-1 and TRBJ2-3. The germline gives CDR1 SQVTM, CDR2 ANQGSEA. The CDR3 contains 13 residues.

The chain combines TRBV2 with TRBJ2-2; TCRdb's D call of TRBD1 is untestable without DNA. The germline V gene encodes CDR1 SNHLY and CDR2 FYNNEI. The CDR3 covers 16 residues. The CDR3 loop reads CASMGSGGWNTGELFF.

CDR3 region: CASSFKRARSYNEQFF. This rearrangement joins TRBV14 to TRBJ2-1; TCRdb picks TRBD2, but there is no DNA to check that call. Germline V gene data show CDR1 as SGHDN and CDR2 as FVKESK. CDR3 length: 16 residues.

The chain is built from TRBV3-1 and TRBJ1-1. The CDR3 covers 17 residues. The V gene's germline CDR1 is LGHDT and CDR2 YNNKEL (reference sequence). CDR3 protein: CASSQDLAVRFNTEAFF.

V gene TRBV20-1 combines with J gene TRBJ2-7. Germline loops: CDR1 DFQATT, CDR2 SNEGSKA (reference sequence). The CDR3 is 13 amino acids. The CDR3 sequence is CSARDSQSYEQYF.

CDR3 residues: CSARDSPNIAHSNQPQHF. The V and J genes are TRBV20-1 and TRBJ1-5; TCRdb reports TRBD1, a call that lacks DNA to check it against. Germline V gene data show CDR1 as DFQATT and CDR2 as SNEGSKA (reference sequence). This CDR3 is 18 amino acids long.

The V gene is TRBV6-2 or TRBV6-3, the J gene TRBJ1-1; TCRdb designates TRBD1, a call that cannot be tested without DNA. The CDR3 loop spans 16 amino acids. Germline CDR1 MNHEY, CDR2 SVGEGT. CDR3 sequence reads: CASSYLTGGMNTEAFF.

The V and J genes are TRBV28 and TRBJ2-3; without DNA, the TCRdb call of TRBD1 cannot be checked. Germline CDR1 and CDR2: MDHEN and SYDVKM. The CDR3 runs to 14 residues. The CDR3 spells CASTFDSPTDTQYF.

V and J are TRBV7-6 and TRBJ2-3; the TRBD2 assignment by TCRdb is unverifiable without DNA. Germline V lookup: CDR1 SGHVS, CDR2 FNYEAQ. The CDR3 length is 16 residues. CDR3 residues: CASSLGGRAPADTQYF.

The V gene is TRBV11-2, the J gene TRBJ2-7; as DNA is missing, the TRBD1 call by TCRdb cannot be tested. The germline V gene has CDR1 SGHAT and CDR2 FQNNGV. The CDR3 spans 15 residues. The CDR3 protein is CASSSWTDPAGEQYF.